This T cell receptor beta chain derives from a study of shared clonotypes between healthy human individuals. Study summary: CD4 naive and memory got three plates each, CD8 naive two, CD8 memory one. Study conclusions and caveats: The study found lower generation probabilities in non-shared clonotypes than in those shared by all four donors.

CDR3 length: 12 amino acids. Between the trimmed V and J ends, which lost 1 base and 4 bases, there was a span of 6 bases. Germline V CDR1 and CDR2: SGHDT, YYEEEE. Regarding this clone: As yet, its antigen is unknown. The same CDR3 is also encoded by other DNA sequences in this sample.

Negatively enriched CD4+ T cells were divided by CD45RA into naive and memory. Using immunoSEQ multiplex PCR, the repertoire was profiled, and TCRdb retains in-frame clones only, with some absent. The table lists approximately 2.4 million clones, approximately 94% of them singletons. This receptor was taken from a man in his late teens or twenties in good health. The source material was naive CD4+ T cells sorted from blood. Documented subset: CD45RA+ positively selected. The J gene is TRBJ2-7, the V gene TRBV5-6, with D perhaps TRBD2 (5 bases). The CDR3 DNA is TGTGCCAGCAGCTTGCGGGGATACGAGCAGTACTTC. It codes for CASSLRGYEQYF.